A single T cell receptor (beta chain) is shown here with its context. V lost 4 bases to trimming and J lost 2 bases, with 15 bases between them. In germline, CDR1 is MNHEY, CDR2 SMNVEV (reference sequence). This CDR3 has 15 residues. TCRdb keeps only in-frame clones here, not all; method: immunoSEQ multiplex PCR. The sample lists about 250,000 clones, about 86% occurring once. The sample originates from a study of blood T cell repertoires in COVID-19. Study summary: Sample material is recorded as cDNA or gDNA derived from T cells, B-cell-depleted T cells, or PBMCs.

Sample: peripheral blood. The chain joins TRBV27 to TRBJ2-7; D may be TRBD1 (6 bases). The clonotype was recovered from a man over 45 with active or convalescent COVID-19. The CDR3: CASSSPGAGAYEQYF. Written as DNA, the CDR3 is TGTGCCAGCAGTTCCCCTGGCGCAGGGGCCTACGAGCAGTACTTC.